This T cell receptor (beta chain) was recorded in a study of CD4 T cells in relation to SARS-CoV-2 and coronaviruses. The unexposed donors gave CD4+ T cells in 2011-2018, prior to COVID-19. CDR1 and CDR2 (germline): KGHSH, LQKENI. The CDR3 is made up of 13 amino acids. V lost 3 bases and J 7 bases, leaving 9 bases between the germline ends. About this clone itself: Its antigen is not known.

This table comes from immunoSEQ multiplex PCR, and its TCRdb copy is limited to in-frame clones, with some not included. The sample lists about 65,000 clones; around 87% were seen once. Whole-study findings and limits: SARS-CoV-2-driven expansion was significantly weaker in crossreactive than monoreactive clones. Pre-pandemic and post-infection samples never came from the same donor.

Sequencing was performed on memory CD4+ T cells from PBMCs. The chain carries TRBV18 and TRBJ2-2; D is perhaps TRBD1 (6 bases). The receptor's source is a human donor in good health. CDR3 loop: CASSPGTIGELFF. DNA of the CDR3: TGTGCCAGCTCACCGGGGACAATCGGGGAGCTGTTTTTT.